This entry describes one T cell receptor (beta chain). Its antigen is unidentified. The naive CD8 subset, CD45RO-negative cells positively selected for CCR7, excluded terminally differentiated effector memory CD45RA+ cells. Adult donors, all healthy and HIV-negative, had no recent acute infections or vaccinations. The data belong to a study of shared clonotypes between healthy human individuals. This CDR3 region has 13 residues. Germline V CDR1 and CDR2: SQVTM, ANQGSEA. V trimming: 5 bases; J trimming: 8 bases; junction bases outside the gene matches: 5. Study results and limitations: Shared across a few donors were around 5% of the naive CD4 clonotypes.

Sequenced by immunoSEQ multiplex PCR; TCRdb stores in-frame clones only, minus some. The sample contains some 2,000,000 clones, about 95% of which appear only once. The chain couples TRBV29-1 to TRBJ2-1; 11 bases map to TRBD2. Sequencing used naive CD8+ T cells sorted from blood. This receptor was obtained from a man younger than 30 in good health. CDR3 amino acids: CSVLSGGAYEQFF. CDR3 nucleotides: TGCAGCGTTCTTAGCGGGGGGGCGTATGAGCAGTTCTTC.